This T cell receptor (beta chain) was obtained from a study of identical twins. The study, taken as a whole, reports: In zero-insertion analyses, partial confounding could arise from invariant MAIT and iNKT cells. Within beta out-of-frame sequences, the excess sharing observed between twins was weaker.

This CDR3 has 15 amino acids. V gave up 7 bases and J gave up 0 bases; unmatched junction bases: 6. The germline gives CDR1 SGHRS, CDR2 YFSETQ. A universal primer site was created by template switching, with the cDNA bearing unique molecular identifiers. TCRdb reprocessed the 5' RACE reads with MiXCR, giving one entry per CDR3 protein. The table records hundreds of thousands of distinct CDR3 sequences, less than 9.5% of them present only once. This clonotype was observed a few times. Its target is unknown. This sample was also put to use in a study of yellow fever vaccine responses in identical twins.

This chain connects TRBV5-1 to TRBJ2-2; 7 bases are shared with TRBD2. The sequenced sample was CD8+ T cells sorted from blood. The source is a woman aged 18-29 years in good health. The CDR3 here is CASHWGGTNTGELFF. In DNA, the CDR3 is TGCGCCAGCCACTGGGGAGGGACGAACACCGGGGAGCTGTTTTTT.